A single sample gave rise to the 15 T cell receptor beta chains below, sequenced in a study of identical twins. One entry per CDR3 protein results from TCRdb running MiXCR on the 5' RACE reads. The sample lists under 900,000 distinct CDR3 sequences, around 12% occurring once. These data are also associated with another study on yellow fever vaccine responses in identical twins.

Material: PBMCs. The origin of the receptors is a woman aged 18-29 years in good health.

The chain is built from TRBV7-9 and TRBJ2-1; D remains unclear. Deletions cut 3 bases from V and 7 bases from J, with 10 bases between. The CDR3 consists of 13 residues. The germline V gene has CDR1 SEHNR and CDR2 FQNEAQ (reference sequence). Here the CDR3 reads CASSFSAGNEQFF. The CDR3 DNA reads TGTGCCAGCAGCTTTTCAGCAGGAAATGAGCAGTTCTTC. Drawing the rest from reference TRBV7-9 and TRBJ2-1, the complete variable domain is DTGVSQNPRHKITKRGQNVTFRCDPISEHNRLYWYRQTLGQGPEFLTYFQNEAQLEKSRLLSDRFSAERPKGSFSTLEIQRTEQGDSAMYLCASSFSAGNEQFFGPGTRLTVL.

This clonotype was found a few times. This chain uses TRBV4-1 with TRBJ2-7; D gene ambiguous. Trimming shortened V by 1 base and J by 3 bases, and 7 bases separated the two germline ends. CDR3 length: 13 amino acids. CDR1 and CDR2 from the germline V gene are MGHRA and YSYEKL. The CDR3 loop reads CASSQGPHYEQYF. Here the CDR3 DNA reads TGCGCCAGCAGCCAAGGGCCCCACTACGAGCAGTACTTC.

This clonotype turned up a few times. This rearrangement joins TRBV12-3 or TRBV12-4 to TRBJ1-5; D gene uncertain. Trimming stripped 3 bases from V and 4 bases from J, with 13 bases between. The CDR3 is made up of 15 amino acids. The CDR3 DNA is TGTGCCAGCAGTTTCCGCCACGATACAAATCAGCCCCAGCATTTT. It is translated as CASSFRHDTNQPQHF.

This chain connects TRBV7-8 to TRBJ2-1, with TRBD2 identical over 11 bases. With V trimmed by 5 bases and J by 0 bases, 6 bases remained unmatched. Germline loops: CDR1 SGHVS, CDR2 FQNEAQ. This CDR3 has 17 residues. Here the CDR3 reads CASSRGTSGGSYNEQFF. The CDR3 bases are TGTGCCAGCAGCAGAGGCACTAGCGGGGGCTCCTACAATGAGCAGTTCTTC.

The chain employs TRBV20-1 and TRBJ2-1; possibly TRBD2 for D (5 bases). CDR1 DFQATT and CDR2 SNEGSKA come from the germline V gene (reference sequence). Trimming shortened V by 5 bases and J by 0 bases, and 17 bases separated the two germline ends. The CDR3 covers 16 residues. The CDR3 DNA is TGCAGTGCTCACACTAGGTCCCCGAACTCCTACAATGAGCAGTTCTTC. Its translation: CSAHTRSPNSYNEQFF.

This chain uses TRBV7-8 with TRBJ2-7, with TRBD2 matching over 12 bases. Germline V gene data show CDR1 as SGHVS and CDR2 as FQNEAQ. V trimming: 5 bases; J trimming: 4 bases; junction bases outside the gene matches: 6. This CDR3 comprises 15 residues. The CDR3 loop is CASSQGLAGSYEQYV. The DNA of the CDR3 is TGTGCCAGCAGCCAAGGACTAGCGGGGTCGTACGAGCAGTACGTC.

This clonotype was observed a handful of times. The chain couples TRBV29-1 to TRBJ2-2, with D hard to call. The CDR3 runs 14 residues. Germline values: CDR1 SQVTM, CDR2 ANQGSEA. Trimming removed 7 bases from V and 6 bases from J, with 18 bases in between. The CDR3, as DNA: TGCAGCGCCCCATCACCCACCGACGCCGGGGAGCTGTTTTTT. Translating gives CSAPSPTDAGELFF.

This clonotype was detected a few times. The genes are TRBV20-1 and TRBJ1-2; D call uncertain. Trimming removed 4 bases from V and 2 bases from J, with 8 bases in between. This CDR3 is 12 amino acids long. Per germline, CDR1 DFQATT and CDR2 SNEGSKA (reference sequence). Here the CDR3 reads CSATSVNYGYTF. In DNA, the CDR3 is TGCAGTGCTACTTCCGTAAACTATGGCTACACCTTC.

The rearrangement links TRBV7-9 to TRBJ2-5; TRBD2 matches 8 bases. The CDR3 contains 16 residues. V shed 2 bases, J shed 0 bases, and the junction held 5 bases outside the gene matches. Germline assignment: CDR1 SEHNR and CDR2 FQNEAQ (reference sequence). The CDR3 DNA reads as TGTGCCAGCAGCTTATACCGGGGGGGCCACCAAGAGACCCAGTACTTC. Amino acid sequence: CASSLYRGGHQETQYF.

This clonotype was counted only a few times. The rearrangement uses TRBV10-2 and TRBJ2-1; TRBD1 or TRBD2 may be the D gene (5 bases each). V lost 8 bases to trimming and J lost 8 bases, with 16 bases between them. The CDR3 has 13 amino acids. Germline V gene lookup returns CDR1 WSHSY and CDR2 SAAADI. The CDR3 loop reads CASEGTWGYEQFF. The CDR3 DNA follows: TGCGCCAGCGAAGGGACCTGGGGGTATGAGCAGTTCTTC.

The chain recombines TRBV7-3 with TRBJ2-3; no firm D call. The CDR3 totals 13 residues. V was trimmed by 4 bases and J by 3 bases, leaving 8 bases between them. Germline CDR1 and CDR2: SGHTA and FQGTGA. The CDR3 DNA reads TGTGCCAGCAGCTCCCAAACAACAGATACGCAGTATTTT. Translated, it gives CASSSQTTDTQYF. Looking up the rest from reference TRBV7-3 and TRBJ2-3 gives the full variable domain: GAGVSQTPSNKVTEKGKYVELRCDPISGHTALYWYRQSLGQGPEFLIYFQGTGAADDSGLPNDRFFAVRPEGSVSTLKIQRTERGDSAVYLCASSSQTTDTQYFGPGTRLTVL.

The table lists this clonotype with a few counts. V gene TRBV4-1 combines with J gene TRBJ1-4; D possibly corresponds to TRBD1 (5 bases). Germline CDR1 MGHRA, CDR2 YSYEKL. This CDR3 is 19 amino acids long. V shed 1 base and J shed 2 bases, with 20 bases lying between them. The chain's CDR3 is CASSQAVAPGGGTNEKLFF. In nucleotides, the CDR3 is TGCGCCAGCAGCCAAGCGGTGGCCCCCGGGGGAGGGACTAATGAAAAACTGTTTTTT.

This clonotype has ten or more counts. The chain links TRBV5-1 to TRBJ1-3; D call uncertain. Germline values: CDR1 SGHRS, CDR2 YFSETQ. The CDR3 length is 16 residues. Trimming took 4 bases from V and 2 from J, leaving 16 bases between them. For the CDR3, the DNA is TGCGCCAGCAGCGTCCCGGAAGAAAGTGCTGGAAACACCATATATTTT. Its protein product is CASSVPEESAGNTIYF.

The chain is built from TRBV27 and TRBJ2-1; 11 nucleotides match TRBD2. V lost 3 bases to trimming and J lost 9 bases; unmatched junction nucleotides: 4. There are 14 residues in the CDR3. Germline V gene lookup returns CDR1 MNHEY and CDR2 SMNVEV (reference sequence). The CDR3 DNA sequence: TGTGCCAGCAGTTTCACTAGCGGGAGTAGTGAGCAGTTCTTC. It codes for CASSFTSGSSEQFF.

The chain is built from TRBV5-5 and TRBJ2-2, with 8 positions matching TRBD1. V dropped 8 bases and J dropped 1; count of bases not matched to a gene: 4. Per the germline V gene, CDR1 is SGHKS and CDR2 is YYEKEE (reference sequence). The CDR3 sequence is 14 residues long. CDR3 nucleotides: TGTGCCAGTGACAGGGGCGGGAACACCGGGGAGCTGTTTTTT. It encodes CASDRGGNTGELFF.